This T cell receptor (beta chain) was recorded in a study of PD-1 blockade in classical Hodgkin lymphoma (dated by TCRdb to about 2020). General notes on the study: Nivolumab dosing was 3 mg/kg intravenously every 2 weeks, continuing until either disease progression or unacceptable toxicity. The study used CyTOF and TCR beta sequencing to define a peripheral blood immune signature of response to PD-1 blockade in classical Hodgkin lymphoma.

CDR1 SGHRS and CDR2 YFSETQ were looked up in the germline V gene. V loses 2 bases, J loses 0 bases, and the germline ends lie 11 bases apart. The cysteine opens and the phenylalanine closes a CDR3 of 15 amino acids. The sequence is cut down to CDR3 DNA, 45 bases in frame from base 1. About this clone itself: Its antigen is not yet known. No base quality information exists; no much larger clone differs at one position.

Genomic DNA was extracted with the Qiagen DNeasy kit from unsorted PBMCs and from negatively selected CD4+ and CD8+ fractions. Using primers that anneal to V and J segments, immunoSEQ multiplex PCR amplified the TCR beta CDR3 regions. Amplification bias was minimized using a synthetic immune receptor repertoire, and residual bias was removed computationally after sequencing. Per the authors' processing: Custom Python scripts were used to quantify repertoire diversity as the Shannon entropy index. Unsorted, CD4+ and CD8+ repertoires were examined separately, except in combined analyses, for which CD4+ and CD8+ sequences were merged in silico. Clonal expansion was defined as at least a 2-fold frequency increase after treatment relative to C1D1, with a pseudocount of 0.5 for undetected baseline clones. Clones with 0 or 1 copy at C1D1 were classified as singleton clones, and clones with 2 or more copies were classified as non-singleton clones. By matching protein sequences in sorted samples from the same patient, clones expanded in unsorted samples were annotated as CD4+, CD8+ or unknown. Wilcoxon tests on paired samples were used to test diversity changes from C1D1 to C4D1. Sourced from immuneACCESS, this table was stored by TCRdb with only in-frame sequences that have V and J called. A share of the clones is absent; for the studies checked, an unresolved V gene accounts for under half, and the remainder has no known explanation. For V, J and clone size, that table is used; D and trimming come from the DNA. The sample table shows over 50,000 clones, and roughly 80% are seen once. The leading ten clones occupy under 20% of the sample.

What the time point label conveys for this sample: cycle 1 day 1 (C1D1), immediately before nivolumab initiation. Every trial patient had relapsed after autologous stem cell transplantation, and cohorts A, B and C differed in prior brentuximab vedotin exposure. The trial cohort comprised some 60 patients with relapsed/refractory classical Hodgkin lymphoma whose best overall responses were complete response, partial response or progressive disease. Single-agent nivolumab was administered to trial patients in the multi-cohort phase II CheckMate 205 trial. An independent review committee assessed best overall response by applying the 2007 International Working Group response criteria. Trial PBMCs were obtained immediately prior to nivolumab initiation (C1D1) and on therapy at cycle 2 day 1 and cycle 4 day 1. After peripheral blood was drawn into 8 mL Vacutainer Cell Preparation Tubes, PBMCs were isolated by centrifugation and then cryopreserved.

General study outcomes and caveats: Lower diversity was seen in patients whose nivolumab began less than 1 year after ASCT, and these patients were left out of later analyses so that immune reconstitution would not confound the results. A significant rise by C4D1 was seen in CD4+ but not CD8+ TCR diversity (p=0.0027 vs p=0.16), with the rise being most apparent in complete responders (p=0.02). Trial patients with a complete response had baseline diversity similar to that of newly diagnosed patients, while partial responders and progressors had significantly lower diversity. The study covered only a single clinical trial cohort, and the causes of the repertoire differences, possibly disease activity or prior therapy, were still not defined. Newly diagnosed patients were reported to have lower baseline TCR diversity than healthy donors, and relapsed/refractory patients were reported to have lower baseline TCR diversity still.

This sequence originates from a human donor with classical Hodgkin lymphoma. The sample was peripheral blood mononuclear cells (PBMCs), taken at baseline. The chain is made from TRBV5-1 and TRBJ1-1; possibly the D gene is TRBD1, per 6 matching bases. In nucleotide form, the sequence is TGCGCCAGCAGCTTTACAGGGACTGTGAACACTGAAGCTTTCTTT. It is translated as CASSFTGTVNTEAFF.